The rows below give T cell receptor beta chains drawn from one sample of a study of blood T cells in healthy people across ages. TCRdb fed the 5' RACE reads into MiXCR, producing one record per CDR3 protein. The top ten hold around 16% of the sample, which has around 670,000 distinct CDR3 sequences, roughly 30% seen once. Sequencing was performed on blood. The receptors here all came from a woman at least 80 years old in good health. Both conserved end residues are part of each CDR3. Each record gives: J gene, D gene, clone size, V gene, CDR3 protein, CDR3 DNA. D genes are given only for firm matches. Size is stated for part of the rows, as once, few or many counts, or as a class when the clone is expanded.

TRBJ1-6	NA	few	TRBV7-2	CASSLGGLVALHF	TGTGCCAGCAGCTTAGGGGGCTTGGTGGCCCTCCACTTT
TRBJ1-2	TRBD1	NA	TRBV30	CAWSPWTGAVGGYGYTF	TGTGCCTGGAGTCCCTGGACAGGGGCGGTAGGAGGCTATGGCTACACCTTC
TRBJ2-2	TRBD2	NA	TRBV12-3/TRBV12-4	CASSLSGGSTGELFF	TGTGCCAGCAGCCTTAGCGGGGGTTCGACCGGGGAGCTGTTTTTT
TRBJ1-5	NA	many	TRBV6-5	CASSQGTYWPQHF	TGTGCCAGCAGCCAGGGGACCTATTGGCCCCAGCATTTT
TRBJ2-4	NA	NA	TRBV3-1	CTSSQRGLAMDIQYF	TGTACCAGCAGCCAAAGAGGGCTAGCGATGGACATTCAGTACTTC
TRBJ2-7	NA	many	TRBV6-5	CASRKDTYEQYF	TGTGCCAGCAGGAAAGATACCTACGAGCAGTACTTC
TRBJ2-3	NA	NA	TRBV7-2	CASSLEGFGADTQYF	TGTGCCAGCAGCTTAGAAGGATTTGGGGCAGATACGCAGTATTTT
TRBJ2-2	TRBD1	few	TRBV5-6	CASSRAPGQGAGELFF	TGTGCCAGCAGCCGCGCGCCAGGACAGGGGGCCGGGGAGCTGTTTTTT
TRBJ2-1	NA	many	TRBV6-5	CASGRPGARKFF	TGTGCCAGCGGGCGGCCGGGGGCGAGGAAGTTCTTC
TRBJ2-5	TRBD2	NA	TRBV12-3/TRBV12-4	CASSGLGLAGGVETQYF	TGTGCCAGCAGTGGATTGGGACTAGCGGGAGGTGTAGAGACCCAGTACTTC
TRBJ1-2	NA	many	TRBV4-2	CASSQEAWAEYGYTF	TGTGCCAGCAGCCAAGAAGCTTGGGCGGAGTATGGCTACACCTTC
TRBJ1-2	TRBD1	many	TRBV7-2	CASSFATGRYGYTF	TGTGCCAGCAGCTTCGCGACAGGGAGGTATGGCTACACCTTC
TRBJ1-1	NA	few	TRBV5-1	CASSLATGRLGTEAFF	TGCGCCAGCAGCCTGGCGACAGGCCGACTAGGGACTGAAGCTTTCTTT
TRBJ2-1	TRBD2	NA	TRBV7-2	CASSLGTGGARNEQFF	TGTGCCAGCAGCTTAGGGACGGGGGGGGCGAGAAATGAGCAGTTCTTC
TRBJ2-3	TRBD2	NA	TRBV12-3/TRBV12-4	CASSPPAGLSTGTQYF	TGTGCCAGCAGCCCCCCAGCGGGGCTGAGCACAGGTACGCAGTATTTT
TRBJ2-3	NA	many	TRBV20-1	CSALVGDTQYF	TGCAGTGCTCTGGTTGGAGATACGCAGTATTTT
TRBJ2-1	NA	many	TRBV15	CATSRDLSEGEQFF	TGTGCCACCAGCAGAGATTTATCCGAGGGTGAGCAGTTCTTC